A single sample is the source of the 26 T cell receptor beta chains below, sequenced in a study of T cells in Graves' hyperthyroidism and ophthalmopathy. Researchers amplified the TCR beta CDR3 regions from RNA transcripts. HTBI primers drove first-round RT-PCR of the TCR CDR3. TCRdb called the multiplex PCR reads again in MiXCR, with one record for every CDR3 protein. The data show approximately 520,000 distinct CDR3 sequences, around 24% seen once. The sequencing input was blood. These receptors originate from a woman aged 25 to 39 with Graves' ophthalmopathy.

This clonotype appeared many times. The V call is TRBV7-8, the J call TRBJ1-1; D ambiguous. The germline gives CDR1 SGHVS, CDR2 FQNEAQ. Between the trimmed V and J ends, which lost 5 bases and 1 base, there was a span of 11 bases. This CDR3 contains 14 residues. The CDR3 loop reads CASSRPLENTEAFF. The CDR3 nucleotides read TGTGCCAGCAGCCGCCCATTAGAGAACACTGAAGCTTTCTTT.

This rearrangement joins TRBV13 to TRBJ1-1; D may be TRBD1 (6 bases). Germline CDR1 and CDR2: PRHDT and FYEKMQ (reference sequence). This CDR3 spans 13 amino acids. V was cut by 6 bases and J by 9 bases, with 17 bases left in between. The CDR3 protein is CASSHRESLQAFF. CDR3 DNA sequence: TGTGCCAGCAGTCACAGGGAAAGCTTACAAGCTTTCTTT.

CDR3 nucleotides: TGTGCCAGCAGTTACCGGGACGGATACACCGGGGAGCTGTTTTTT. Encoded protein: CASSYRDGYTGELFF. The chain recombines TRBV6-5 with TRBJ2-2; D may match TRBD1 or TRBD2 (5 bases each). The CDR3 runs to 15 residues. With 2 bases removed from V and 3 bases from J, the gap between germline ends came to 10 bases. CDR1 MNHEY and CDR2 SVGAGI come from the germline V gene.

This clonotype was recorded many times. J is TRBJ1-1 and V is TRBV19; tentatively, D is TRBD1 (5 bases). V shed 5 bases and J shed 3 bases, with 19 bases lying between them. The length of the CDR3 is 16 residues. Germline V gives CDR1 LNHDA, CDR2 SQIVND (reference sequence). The CDR3 region has the DNA TGTGCCAGTAGTTCTGGTCAAGGGGCGGGTGACACTGAAGCTTTCTTT. Translating gives CASSSGQGAGDTEAFF. Variable domain in full (rest from reference TRBV19 and TRBJ1-1): DGGITQSPKYLFRKEGQNVTLSCEQNLNHDAMYWYRQDPGQGLRLIYYSQIVNDFQKGDIAEGYSVSREKKESFPLTVTSAQKNPTAFYLCASSSGQGAGDTEAFFGQGTRLTVV.

CDR3 nucleotide sequence: TGTGCCAGCAGCTTGTGGGACAGGGGGAGCACTGAAGCTTTCTTT. It yields the protein CASSLWDRGSTEAFF. The chain couples TRBV5-8 to TRBJ1-1; 11 nucleotides align to TRBD1. The V gene end was trimmed by 1 base and the J gene end by 4 bases; junction bases not matched to a gene: 3. The CDR3 spans 15 residues. Germline assignment: CDR1 SGHTS and CDR2 YDEGEE.

This clonotype has only a few counts. The genes are TRBV9 and TRBJ2-7; the match to TRBD1 covers 10 bases. Trimming removed 6 bases from V and 5 bases from J; junction bases left unmatched: 11. Germline values: CDR1 SGDLS, CDR2 YYNGEE. This CDR3 contains 15 residues. CDR3 protein: CASNRLGQGVNEQYF. The CDR3 nucleotides are TGTGCCAGCAACCGTCTCGGACAGGGGGTCAACGAGCAGTACTTC.

The chain uses TRBV2 and TRBJ1-2; 8 bases fit TRBD1. CDR3 size: 16 residues. CDR1 and CDR2 (germline): SNHLY, FYNNEI. J gave up 6 bases and V 4 bases, and 13 bases lay outside the gene matches. CDR3 sequence: CASSGGLLGQGNGYTF. CDR3 coding DNA: TGTGCCAGCAGTGGGGGGTTATTAGGACAGGGAAATGGCTACACCTTC.

This clonotype has ten or more counts. This chain uses TRBV10-2 with TRBJ1-5; D is perhaps TRBD1 (6 bases). Looked up from germline, CDR1 is WSHSY and CDR2 is SAAADI. V lost 0 bases and J 6 bases, leaving 12 bases between the germline ends. The CDR3 consists of 15 residues. CDR3: CASSESGGGTQPQHF. The CDR3 DNA sequence: TGCGCCAGCAGTGAGTCAGGGGGAGGTACTCAGCCCCAGCATTTT.

This clonotype has more than one count but fewer than ten. J is TRBJ1-1 and V is TRBV5-5; no clear D gene. V was shortened by 0 bases and J by 6 bases, with 6 bases between the two germline ends. The germline gives CDR1 SGHKS, CDR2 YYEKEE (reference sequence). The CDR3 runs 12 residues. The CDR3, as DNA: TGTGCCAGCAGCTTGGCCCCGTCTGAAGCTTTCTTT. Its protein is CASSLAPSEAFF.

This clonotype came up many times. The rearrangement links TRBV29-1 to TRBJ2-5; 8 nucleotides agree with TRBD1. The V gene end was trimmed by 6 bases and the J gene end by 5 bases; junction bases not matched to a gene: 8. The length of the CDR3 is 13 residues. Germline lookup yields CDR1 SQVTM and CDR2 ANQGSEA. The CDR3 sequence is CSVQGVRGETQYF. The CDR3 DNA follows: TGCAGCGTACAGGGGGTTAGGGGGGAGACCCAGTACTTC.

The rearrangement uses TRBV5-1 and TRBJ2-6; 11 bases map to TRBD1. The CDR3 is 17 residues long. With 3 bases clipped from V and 2 bases from J, the junction kept 4 bases outside the gene matches. Germline CDR1 is SGHRS and CDR2 is YFSETQ. In nucleotides, the CDR3 is TGCGCCAGCAGCTCGGGACAGGGGGACCCTGGGGCCAACGTCCTGACTTTC. It encodes CASSSGQGDPGANVLTF.

This sequence joins TRBV7-2 and TRBJ1-1; no reliable D call. V dropped 2 bases and J dropped 11 bases, with 18 bases sitting between them. Germline V gene data show CDR1 as SGHTA and CDR2 as FQGNSA. The CDR3 consists of 14 residues. The DNA of the CDR3 is TGTGCCAGCAGCTTACGGCAGAGTGTCTCCGGCGCTTTCTTT. Protein product: CASSLRQSVSGAFF.

The table lists this clonotype with many counts. CDR3 region: CASSSLSQPTYQETQYF. The DNA for the CDR3 is TGTGCCAGCAGTTCCCTCTCACAGCCAACTTACCAAGAGACCCAGTACTTC. V is TRBV28 and J is TRBJ2-5; D gene uncertain. The V gene lost 4 bases and the J gene lost 0 bases, with 18 bases spanning the gap. Germline values: CDR1 MDHEN, CDR2 SYDVKM. There are 17 residues in the CDR3.

The chain joins TRBV7-2 to TRBJ1-1, with TRBD1 matching over 8 bases. V gave up 5 bases and J gave up 11 bases; unmatched junction bases: 4. Germline assignment: CDR1 SGHTA and CDR2 FQGNSA. The CDR3 has 11 amino acids. DNA for the CDR3: TGTGCCAGCAGCAAGGACAGGGACGCTTTCTTT. It codes for CASSKDRDAFF. The entire variable domain, with the rest obtained from reference TRBV7-2 and TRBJ1-1, is as follows: GAGVSQSPSNKVTEKGKDVELRCDPISGHTALYWYRQSLGQGLEFLIYFQGNSAPDKSGLPSDRFSAERTGGSVSTLTIQRTQQEDSAVYLCASSKDRDAFFGQGTRLTVV.

The gene calls are TRBV12-3 or TRBV12-4 and TRBJ2-7; 13 bases match TRBD2. This CDR3 spans 15 amino acids. V dropped 6 bases and J dropped 9; count of bases not matched to a gene: 11. CDR3 in DNA: TGTGCCAGCAGCGTCGGGACTAGCGGGATTCAGGTGCAGTACTTC. Translating gives CASSVGTSGIQVQYF.

The chain recombines TRBV18 with TRBJ2-7; D not certain. Deletions cut 2 bases from V and 0 bases from J, with 11 bases between. In germline, CDR1 is KGHSH, CDR2 LQKENI. This CDR3 spans 15 amino acids. CDR3 DNA: TGTGCCAGCTCACCAGGCGGTTTGAGCTCCTACGAGCAGTACTTC. Its protein is CASSPGGLSSYEQYF.

The CDR3 region has the DNA TGCAGTGCTAGAATGAAACAGGGGGCTCAGCCCCAGCATTTT. Translation gives CSARMKQGAQPQHF. This sequence joins TRBV20-1 and TRBJ1-5; 9 bases are a match to TRBD1. After removal of 2 bases from V and 6 bases from J, the junction contained 5 bases not matched to a gene. There are 14 residues in the CDR3. Looked up from germline, CDR1 is DFQATT and CDR2 is SNEGSKA (reference sequence).

This clonotype occurred many times. V gene TRBV19 combines with J gene TRBJ1-5; no firm D call. Germline values: CDR1 LNHDA, CDR2 SQIVND (reference sequence). V lost 6 bases and J lost 1, with 13 bases in between. This CDR3 comprises 15 residues. This CDR3 reads CASSKDGYSNQPQHF. The CDR3 DNA reads as TGTGCCAGTAGCAAGGACGGATACAGCAATCAGCCCCAGCATTTT.

This clonotype showed up just a few times. This chain joins TRBV4-1 and TRBJ2-7, with TRBD2 as a possible D gene (5 bases). The length of the CDR3 is 16 residues. V lost 1 base and J lost 1, with 14 bases in between. Germline V gene data show CDR1 as MGHRA and CDR2 as YSYEKL. CDR3 sequence reads: CASSQVAGGPSYEQYF. CDR3 in DNA: TGCGCCAGCAGCCAAGTCGCGGGTGGTCCTTCCTACGAGCAGTACTTC.

The chain links TRBV9 to TRBJ1-6, with D perhaps TRBD1 (6 bases). The V gene's germline CDR1 is SGDLS and CDR2 YYNGEE. The germline V and J ends were trimmed by 1 base and 8 bases, with 13 bases remaining between them. The CDR3 has 15 amino acids. CDR3 in amino acids: CASSVRTDGDSPLHF. The CDR3 DNA reads TGTGCCAGCAGCGTAAGGACAGATGGAGATTCACCCCTCCACTTT.

This clonotype occurred many times. This chain joins TRBV2 and TRBJ1-1; 7 bases match TRBD1. Trimming removed 8 bases from V and 2 bases from J; junction bases left unmatched: 8. The CDR3 sequence is 14 residues long. Germline V gene data show CDR1 as SNHLY and CDR2 as FYNNEI. This CDR3 is CASVQQGINTEAFF. CDR3 sequence (DNA): TGTGCCAGCGTACAACAGGGGATCAACACTGAAGCTTTCTTT.

This clonotype was detected ten times or more. The V gene is TRBV4-2, the J gene TRBJ2-5, with 7 bases matching TRBD1. Germline V gives CDR1 LGHNA, CDR2 YNFKEQ. J lost 1 base, V lost 1 base, and 6 bases had no gene match. The CDR3 is 16 amino acids. CDR3 nucleotide sequence: TGTGCCAGCAGCCAAGCGGACAGGCCACCCCAAGAGACCCAGTACTTC. This translates into CASSQADRPPQETQYF.

This clonotype was found a few times. The V and J genes are TRBV6-1 and TRBJ1-3; the D is unclear. The CDR3 has 15 residues. V was trimmed by 6 bases and J by 0 bases, leaving 12 bases between them. Germline CDR1 and CDR2: MNHNS and SASEGT. In nucleotides, the CDR3 is TGTGCCAGCAGAGGACCCGGCATCTCTGGAAACACCATATATTTT. This encodes CASRGPGISGNTIYF.

V is TRBV5-1 and J is TRBJ2-5; TRBD2 matches 14 bases. Looked up from germline, CDR1 is SGHRS and CDR2 is YFSETQ. The trim removed 1 base at V and 5 bases at J, leaving 7 bases unmatched. This CDR3 is 17 amino acids long. DNA for the CDR3: TGCGCCAGCAGCTTGAGGACTAGCGGGGGGTCCGGGGAGACCCAGTACTTC. The encoded protein is CASSLRTSGGSGETQYF.

This clonotype came up many times. The chain is built from TRBV7-2 and TRBJ1-2; 8 bases are shared with TRBD1. Trimming took 0 bases from V and 7 from J; bases not matched to a gene: 4. The CDR3 consists of 14 residues. The germline V gene encodes CDR1 SGHTA and CDR2 FQGNSA. Here the CDR3 reads CASSLAPGTGGYTF. The CDR3 DNA reads as TGTGCCAGCAGCTTAGCGCCCGGGACAGGTGGCTACACCTTC.

This clonotype was recorded at least ten times. The rearrangement joins TRBV10-3 to TRBJ1-2; D is ambiguous. Trimming left V 3 bases short and J 2 bases short, with 10 bases between. This CDR3 spans 14 amino acids. Germline values: CDR1 ENHRY, CDR2 SYGVKD. In DNA, the CDR3 is TGTGCCATCAGTGATTCGGGATCCAACTATGGCTACACCTTC. It encodes CAISDSGSNYGYTF.